The clone carrying this T cell receptor beta chain was seen more than once but under ten times. This sample was included in a study of T cells after yellow fever vaccination. Study-wide background: When fractions had low cell numbers, they were prepared with SMART-Seq v4 Ultra Low Input.

TCRdb re-called the 5' RACE reads with MiXCR, one entry per CDR3 protein. The sample lists 200,000 to 300,000 distinct CDR3 sequences; 10% to 15% were seen once. Germline lookup yields CDR1 DFQATT and CDR2 SNEGSKA (reference sequence). The CDR3 has 16 amino acids. V lost 0 bases and J 0 bases, leaving 11 bases between the germline ends. This chain joins TRBV20-1 and TRBJ2-2, with D possibly being TRBD2 (6 bases). The material sequenced was CD4+ T cells sorted from PBMCs, taken 45 days after the yellow fever booster vaccination. The clonotype was recovered from a man aged 30 to 39 who received the YFV17D yellow fever vaccine. CDR3 bases: TGCAGTGCTAGAGAAAGGCGGGGATCGAACACCGGGGAGCTGTTTTTT. Its protein is CSARERRGSNTGELFF.